Each of the 27 T cell receptor beta chains below was sequenced from the same sample in a study of T-cell reconstitution after alpha-beta-depleted transplantation in children. Molecular barcoding with unique molecular identifiers was used for the TCRbeta library. TCRdb processed the PCR reads anew with MiXCR; each CDR3 protein has one entry. The profile shows some 600,000 distinct CDR3 sequences, 10% to 15% of them singletons. The sequencing here drew on PBMCs, mostly from graft donor cells, taken 360 days after TCRalphabeta/CD19-depleted stem cell transplant. All receptors derive from a male patient under 18 who had a stem cell transplant for acute myeloid leukemia, so the T cells may come from the graft donor.

This rearrangement joins TRBV24-1 to TRBJ2-2, with 8 bases fitting TRBD2. The CDR3 is 16 amino acids. Germline V lookup: CDR1 KGHDR, CDR2 SFDVKD. The J segment lost 6 bases and the V segment lost 9 bases, leaving 14 bases of the junction unmatched. This CDR3 is CATAPQAGVFAGELFF. The DNA for the CDR3 is TGTGCCACCGCGCCACAAGCGGGAGTGTTCGCCGGGGAGCTGTTTTTT.

Only a few counts were recorded for this clonotype. J is TRBJ2-1 and V is TRBV24-1; perhaps TRBD2 as D (6 bases). Trimming removed 1 base at V and 0 bases at J, with 12 bases between. Germline loops: CDR1 KGHDR, CDR2 SFDVKD. The CDR3 extends over 17 amino acids. The CDR3 is CATSDFPGSTSYNEQFF. The CDR3 region has the DNA TGTGCCACCAGTGATTTTCCCGGGAGTACCTCCTACAATGAGCAGTTCTTC.

The chain couples TRBV30 to TRBJ2-2; 7 nucleotides match TRBD2. CDR1 and CDR2 (germline): GTSNPN, SVGIG (reference sequence). The V segment lost 4 bases and the J segment 4 bases; nucleotides outside the gene matches: 6. The CDR3 length is 14 residues. This CDR3 reads CAWKSGIRTGELFF. CDR3 DNA sequence: TGTGCCTGGAAAAGCGGGATACGCACCGGGGAGCTGTTTTTT.

This clonotype was counted ten times or more. This chain links TRBV7-2 with TRBJ1-2, with TRBD1 matching over 8 bases. The germline V gene encodes CDR1 SGHTA and CDR2 FQGNSA. V lost 5 bases and J lost 7; bases outside the gene matches: 9. This CDR3 is 14 amino acids long. The CDR3 nucleotides read TGTGCCAGCAGCGCGGACAGGGTTTCAGGTGGCTACACCTTC. Its translation: CASSADRVSGGYTF.

V gene TRBV20-1 combines with J gene TRBJ2-7; 8 bases fit TRBD2. Per the germline V gene, CDR1 is DFQATT and CDR2 is SNEGSKA (reference sequence). V shed 3 bases and J 0 bases; nucleotides not matched to a gene: 4. The CDR3 covers 14 residues. Here the CDR3 reads CSASPGTSSYEQYF. CDR3 coding DNA: TGCAGTGCTAGTCCCGGGACTAGCTCCTACGAGCAGTACTTC.

This clonotype was counted at least ten times. The rearrangement uses TRBV12-3 or TRBV12-4 and TRBJ2-2; the match to TRBD2 covers 7 bases. V was clipped by 3 bases and J by 6 bases; unmatched bases: 4. The CDR3 consists of 14 residues. For the CDR3, the DNA is TGTGCCAGCAGTTTGGGAGGGGCCTCCGGGGAGCTGTTTTTT. Translated: CASSLGGASGELFF.

The table lists this clonotype with a few counts. V usage is TRBV7-3 and J usage is TRBJ2-3; no clear D gene. Germline V CDR1 and CDR2: SGHTA, FQGTGA. V was cut by 1 base and J by 1 base, with 6 bases left in between. CDR3 length equals 14 residues. Here the CDR3 DNA reads TGTGCCAGCAGCTTAAATCCAGGCACAGATACGCAGTATTTT. Its protein product is CASSLNPGTDTQYF.

The J gene is TRBJ2-1, the V gene TRBV6-2 or TRBV6-3, with D possibly called TRBD1 or TRBD2 (5 bases each). Trimming stripped 6 bases from V and 12 bases from J, with 18 bases between. Per germline, CDR1 MNHEY and CDR2 SVGEGT. The CDR3 runs to 13 residues. CDR3 sequence: CASRRDLTVGQFF. In nucleotides, the CDR3 is TGTGCCAGCAGGAGGGACCTCACGGTCGGGCAGTTCTTC.

The J gene is TRBJ2-1, the V gene TRBV20-1; D unclear. The CDR3 length is 15 residues. Germline-derived CDR1 and CDR2 are DFQATT and SNEGSKA (reference sequence). V was trimmed by 5 bases and J by 4 bases, leaving 18 bases between them. CDR3 DNA sequence: TGCAGTGCTCCAACGGCGTTGGACGCATACAATGAGCAGTTCTTC. It specifies CSAPTALDAYNEQFF.

The rearrangement joins TRBV29-1 to TRBJ2-7; the D gene is possibly TRBD1 (5 bases). Germline values: CDR1 SQVTM, CDR2 ANQGSEA. There are 16 residues in the CDR3. The ends were cut back, 1 base at V and 1 base at J, with 17 bases in the middle. The CDR3 region has the DNA TGCAGCGTTGAAGTTGTTACAGGTGGGATATCCTACGAGCAGTACTTC. Protein sequence: CSVEVVTGGISYEQYF.

This clonotype was seen ten or more times. The chain combines TRBV29-1 with TRBJ2-2, with TRBD2 as a possible D gene (6 bases). The CDR3 loop spans 11 amino acids. Germline CDR1 SQVTM, CDR2 ANQGSEA. CDR3 nucleotides: TGCATGGGGACTCTCGGGGGGGAGCTGTTTTTT. Protein product: CMGTLGGELFF.

J is TRBJ2-7 and V is TRBV5-1; 8 bases are a match to TRBD1. In germline, CDR1 is SGHRS, CDR2 YFSETQ. The CDR3 is 14 residues long. V gave up 4 bases and J gave up 2 bases; unmatched junction bases: 5. CDR3 sequence reads: CASSKMTGAYEQYF. The CDR3 DNA reads TGCGCCAGCAGCAAAATGACAGGGGCCTACGAGCAGTACTTC.

Written as DNA, the CDR3 is TGTGCCAGCAGCTTTGTCCCCCGGAGCACAGATACGCAGTATTTT. Translating gives CASSFVPRSTDTQYF. This chain uses TRBV7-2 with TRBJ2-3; the D is unclear. The ends were cut back, 3 bases at V and 0 bases at J, with 10 bases in the middle. Per the germline V gene, CDR1 is SGHTA and CDR2 is FQGNSA. The CDR3 runs to 15 residues.

This rearrangement joins TRBV7-2 to TRBJ2-5; D is perhaps TRBD2 (7 bases). Germline CDR1 SGHTA, CDR2 FQGNSA. This CDR3 comprises 15 residues. Trimming cost V 5 bases and J 4 bases, with 17 bases left between them. In DNA, the CDR3 is TGTGCCAGCAGCCCTATTCCGGGGGGCGGAGAGACCCAGTACTTC. Protein sequence: CASSPIPGGGETQYF.

In its sample, this clonotype was seen a few times. The chain employs TRBV21-1 and TRBJ1-1. TRBV21-1 is tagged as a pseudogene. CDR3 length equals 17 residues. The CDR3 protein is CASSKAEVSHLDTEAFF. In DNA form, the CDR3 reads TGTGCCAGCAGCAAAGCAGAGGTATCCCACCTCGACACTGAAGCTTTCTTT.

The table lists this clonotype with a few counts. The chain is built from TRBV10-3 and TRBJ2-7, with a possible D match to TRBD1 (6 bases). Trimming cost V 4 bases and J 2 bases, with 12 bases left between them. Germline V CDR1 and CDR2: ENHRY, SYGVKD. The CDR3 has 14 residues. The CDR3 coding sequence is TGTGCCATCAGTGCTTCGGCAGGGGCCTACGAGCAGTACTTC. Amino acid sequence: CAISASAGAYEQYF.

This chain connects TRBV18 to TRBJ1-5; weak D call: TRBD1 (6 bases). The CDR3 contains 16 residues. Germline lookup yields CDR1 KGHSH and CDR2 LQKENI. The V end was cut by 1 base, the J end by 4 bases, with 14 bases between. CDR3: CASSPQQGGGNQPQHF. The CDR3 nucleotides read TGTGCCAGCTCACCACAACAGGGTGGGGGAAATCAGCCCCAGCATTTT.

This clonotype was counted a few times. This sequence joins TRBV27 and TRBJ2-7, with D possibly called TRBD1 or TRBD2 (5 bases each). Trimming removed 0 bases at V and 2 bases at J, with 17 bases between. The length of the CDR3 is 17 residues. In germline, CDR1 is MNHEY, CDR2 SMNVEV (reference sequence). The CDR3: CASSLSGYGAPAYEQYF. CDR3 coding DNA: TGTGCCAGCAGTTTATCGGGGTACGGGGCCCCGGCCTACGAGCAGTACTTC.

This clonotype occurred a few times. The J gene is TRBJ1-5, the V gene TRBV28; D gene ambiguous. V gave up 6 bases and J gave up 0 bases, with 15 bases separating them. CDR1 and CDR2 (germline): MDHEN, SYDVKM. This CDR3 spans 16 amino acids. In DNA form, the CDR3 reads TGTGCCAGCAGCCGTGAAGACGGTTATAGCAATCAGCCCCAGCATTTT. Protein: CASSREDGYSNQPQHF.

CDR3 sequence: CASSWTGSNTGELFF. As DNA, the CDR3 is TGTGCCAGCAGCTGGACAGGCTCGAACACCGGGGAGCTGTTTTTT. The V gene is TRBV12-3 or TRBV12-4, the J gene TRBJ2-2, with 7 bases aligning to TRBD1. The CDR3 contains 15 residues. Losses at the gene ends were 6 bases for V and 0 bases for J; bases not matched to a gene: 4.

This clonotype turned up a few times. The chain carries TRBV29-1 and TRBJ2-5, with 11 bases fitting TRBD1. This CDR3 spans 15 amino acids. Trimming removed 5 bases from V and 4 bases from J; junction bases left unmatched: 9. Germline CDR1 SQVTM, CDR2 ANQGSEA. CDR3 bases: TGCAGCGTTCAATGGACAGGGGGCGCGGGAGAGACCCAGTACTTC. This translates into CSVQWTGGAGETQYF.

The J gene is TRBJ1-1, the V gene TRBV27, with a tentative D call TRBD1 (6 bases). The germline V and J ends were trimmed by 6 bases and 1 base, with 15 bases remaining between them. The CDR3 spans 15 residues. Germline loops: CDR1 MNHEY, CDR2 SMNVEV (reference sequence). In nucleotides, the CDR3 is TGTGCCAGCAGCATCAGGGGCACCACGAACACTGAAGCTTTCTTT. Translated, it gives CASSIRGTTNTEAFF.

The V call is TRBV5-1, the J call TRBJ1-4; tentatively, D is TRBD1 (5 bases). This CDR3 region has 15 residues. Germline V gene data show CDR1 as SGHRS and CDR2 as YFSETQ. Trimming removed 4 bases at V and 4 bases at J, with 14 bases between. The chain's CDR3 is CASSIPGGDNEKLFF. The CDR3 DNA reads TGCGCCAGCAGCATCCCGGGAGGGGATAATGAAAAACTGTTTTTT.

This clonotype has just a few counts. This chain joins TRBV4-2 and TRBJ2-7, with TRBD2 as a possible D gene (5 bases). CDR3 length: 13 amino acids. Trimming took 0 bases from V and 7 from J, leaving 10 bases between them. Germline CDR1 and CDR2: LGHNA and YNFKEQ. CDR3 nucleotide sequence: TGTGCCAGCAGCCAAGATCGGTGGAGGGAGCAGTACTTC. Amino acid sequence: CASSQDRWREQYF.

This chain connects TRBV20-1 to TRBJ2-7; 11 bases agree with TRBD2. From germline, CDR1 is DFQATT and CDR2 SNEGSKA (reference sequence). The CDR3 extends over 16 amino acids. The J segment lost 5 bases and the V segment lost 0 bases, leaving 9 bases of the junction unmatched. In DNA, the CDR3 is TGCAGTGCTAGAGACAAACCGGGACTAGCGGTCAACGAGCAGTACTTC. Protein sequence: CSARDKPGLAVNEQYF.

This clonotype came up a few times. V is TRBV20-1 and J is TRBJ2-7, with TRBD1 matching 7 bases. Germline V gene sequence: CDR1 DFQATT, CDR2 SNEGSKA (reference sequence). This CDR3 is 13 amino acids long. With V trimmed by 6 bases and J by 1 base, 6 bases remained unmatched. The chain's CDR3 is CSATTGKSYEQYF. The CDR3 bases are TGCAGTGCAACGACAGGGAAATCCTACGAGCAGTACTTC.

This clonotype was seen a handful of times. The rearrangement links TRBV5-1 to TRBJ2-2; D gene ambiguous. Trimming removed 2 bases from V and 3 bases from J, with 11 bases in between. The germline gives CDR1 SGHRS, CDR2 YFSETQ. The CDR3 covers 15 residues. In DNA form, the CDR3 reads TGCGCCAGCAGCTTAGCATCTATGTACACCGGGGAGCTGTTTTTT. This sequence encodes CASSLASMYTGELFF.